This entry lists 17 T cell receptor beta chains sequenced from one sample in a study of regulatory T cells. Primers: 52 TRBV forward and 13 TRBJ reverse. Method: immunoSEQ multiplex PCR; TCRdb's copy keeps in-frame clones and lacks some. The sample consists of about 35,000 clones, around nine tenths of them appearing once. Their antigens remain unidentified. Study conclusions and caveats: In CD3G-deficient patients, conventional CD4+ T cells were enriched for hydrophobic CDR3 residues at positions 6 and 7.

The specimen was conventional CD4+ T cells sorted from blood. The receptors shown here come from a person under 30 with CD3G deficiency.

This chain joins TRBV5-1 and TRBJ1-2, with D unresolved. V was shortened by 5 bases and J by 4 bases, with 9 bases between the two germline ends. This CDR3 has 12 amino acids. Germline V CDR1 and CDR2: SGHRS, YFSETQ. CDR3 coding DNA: TGCGCCAGCAGTGACGCAGGCTATGGCTACACCTTC. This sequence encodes CASSDAGYGYTF.

The CDR3 region is CAWSRQIADTQYF. CDR3 nucleotide sequence: TGTGCCTGGAGCCGACAGATCGCAGATACGCAGTATTTT. This chain connects TRBV30 to TRBJ2-3; tentative D call: TRBD1 (5 bases). Germline CDR1 and CDR2: GTSNPN and SVGIG (reference sequence). Deletions cut 3 bases from V and 4 bases from J, with 11 bases between. There are 13 residues in the CDR3.

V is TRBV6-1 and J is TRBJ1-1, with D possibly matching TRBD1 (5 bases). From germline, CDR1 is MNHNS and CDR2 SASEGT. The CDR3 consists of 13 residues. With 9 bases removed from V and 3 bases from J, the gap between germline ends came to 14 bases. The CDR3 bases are TGTGCCAGTTCACTCAGGGTTCACACTGAAGCTTTCTTT. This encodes CASSLRVHTEAFF.

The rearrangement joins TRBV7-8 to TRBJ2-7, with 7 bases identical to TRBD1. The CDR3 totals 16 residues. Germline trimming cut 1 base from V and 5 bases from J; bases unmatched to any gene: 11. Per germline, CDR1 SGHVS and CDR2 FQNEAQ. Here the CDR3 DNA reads TGTGCCAGCAGCTTAGGCCTGGGGACAGAGAAGAACGAGCAGTACTTC. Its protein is CASSLGLGTEKNEQYF.

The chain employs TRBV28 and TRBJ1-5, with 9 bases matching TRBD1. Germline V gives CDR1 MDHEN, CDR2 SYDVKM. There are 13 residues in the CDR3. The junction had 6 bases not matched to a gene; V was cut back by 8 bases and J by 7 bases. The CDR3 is CASLTGGGQPQHF. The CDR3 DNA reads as TGTGCCAGCCTCACAGGGGGCGGCCAGCCCCAGCATTTT.

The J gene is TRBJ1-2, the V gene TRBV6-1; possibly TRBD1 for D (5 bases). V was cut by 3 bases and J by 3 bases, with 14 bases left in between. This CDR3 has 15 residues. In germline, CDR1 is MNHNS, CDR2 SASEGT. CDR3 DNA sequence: TGTGCCAGCAGTGATCTGTTGGACATGCACTATGGCTACACCTTC. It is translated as CASSDLLDMHYGYTF.

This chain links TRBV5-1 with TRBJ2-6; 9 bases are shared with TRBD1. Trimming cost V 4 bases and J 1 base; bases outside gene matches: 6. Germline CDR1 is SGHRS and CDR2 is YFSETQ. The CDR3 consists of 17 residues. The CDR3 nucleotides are TGCGCCAGCAGCCGGACAGGGGTTGGGTCTGGGGCCAACGTCCTGACTTTC. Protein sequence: CASSRTGVGSGANVLTF.

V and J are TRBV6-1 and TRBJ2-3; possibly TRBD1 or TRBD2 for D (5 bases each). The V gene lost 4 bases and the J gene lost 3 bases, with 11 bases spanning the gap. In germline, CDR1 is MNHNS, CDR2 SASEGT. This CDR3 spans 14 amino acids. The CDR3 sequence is CASSGRWGTDTQYF. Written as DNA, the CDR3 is TGTGCCAGCAGTGGCCGATGGGGGACAGATACGCAGTATTTT.

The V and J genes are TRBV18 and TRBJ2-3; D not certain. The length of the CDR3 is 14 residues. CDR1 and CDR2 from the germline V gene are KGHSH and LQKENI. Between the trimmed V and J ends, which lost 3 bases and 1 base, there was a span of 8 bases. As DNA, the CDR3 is TGTGCCAGCTCACCTACCGGCGGCACAGATACGCAGTATTTT. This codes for CASSPTGGTDTQYF.

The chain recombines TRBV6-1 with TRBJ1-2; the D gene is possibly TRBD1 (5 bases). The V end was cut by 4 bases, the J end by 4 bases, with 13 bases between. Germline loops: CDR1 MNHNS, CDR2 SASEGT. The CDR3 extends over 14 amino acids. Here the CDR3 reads CASSAGAQIYGYTF. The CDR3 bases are TGTGCCAGCAGTGCCGGGGCCCAAATCTATGGCTACACCTTC.

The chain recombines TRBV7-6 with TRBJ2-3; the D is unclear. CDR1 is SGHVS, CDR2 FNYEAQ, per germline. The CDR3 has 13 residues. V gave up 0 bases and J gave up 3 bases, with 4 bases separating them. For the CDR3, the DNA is TGTGCCAGCAGCTTAGCGATAACAGATACGCAGTATTTT. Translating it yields CASSLAITDTQYF.

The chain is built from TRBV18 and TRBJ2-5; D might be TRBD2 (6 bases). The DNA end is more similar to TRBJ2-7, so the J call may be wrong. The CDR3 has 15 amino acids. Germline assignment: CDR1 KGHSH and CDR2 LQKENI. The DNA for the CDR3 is TGTGCCAGCTCACCACTATCGGGGACTTCCTACGAGCAGTACTTC. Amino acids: CASSPLSGTSYEQYF.

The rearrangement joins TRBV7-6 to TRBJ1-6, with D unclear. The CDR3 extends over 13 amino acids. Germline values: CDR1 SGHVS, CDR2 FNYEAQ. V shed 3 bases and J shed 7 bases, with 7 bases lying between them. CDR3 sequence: CASSFSQNSPLHF. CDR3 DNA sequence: TGTGCCAGCAGCTTTTCCCAGAATTCACCCCTCCACTTT.

The CDR3 loop reads CASSQRRDGYTF. The CDR3, as DNA: TGTGCCAGCAGTCAACGGCGGGATGGCTACACCTTC. The rearrangement links TRBV6-5 to TRBJ1-2; unclear D gene. Trimming took off 5 bases at V and 6 bases at J, with 10 bases between the two ends. This CDR3 spans 12 amino acids. Germline CDR1 MNHEY, CDR2 SVGAGI.

CDR3 DNA: TGTGCCAGCGGCGGGACACCATACAATGAGCAGTTCTTC. This gives the protein CASGGTPYNEQFF. This chain connects TRBV28 to TRBJ2-1, with D possibly being TRBD1 or TRBD2 (6 bases each). The CDR3 sequence is 13 residues long. V was shortened by 8 bases and J by 4 bases, with 12 bases between the two germline ends. Germline V CDR1 and CDR2: MDHEN, SYDVKM.

CDR3 sequence reads: CASSPTAGGIYEQYF. The DNA of the CDR3 is TGTGCCAGCAGCCCCACAGCGGGAGGGATCTACGAGCAGTACTTC. The gene calls are TRBV7-8 and TRBJ2-7, with TRBD2 matching over 10 bases. The CDR3 has 15 residues. Germline values: CDR1 SGHVS, CDR2 FQNEAQ. J lost 3 bases, V lost 5 bases, and 7 bases had no gene match.

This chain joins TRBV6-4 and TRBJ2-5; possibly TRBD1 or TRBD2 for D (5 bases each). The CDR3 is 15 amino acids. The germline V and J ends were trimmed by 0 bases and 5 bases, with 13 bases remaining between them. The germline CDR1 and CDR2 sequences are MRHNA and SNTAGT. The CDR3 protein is CASSDSLAWGETQYF. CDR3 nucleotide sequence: TGTGCCAGCAGTGACTCCCTGGCCTGGGGGGAGACCCAGTACTTC.